Following are 29 T cell receptor beta chains from one sample sequenced in a study of T-cell memory formation after mild COVID-19. TCRdb reprocessed the 5' RACE reads via MiXCR and lists one record per CDR3 protein. The sample has over 300,000 distinct CDR3 sequences, about 20% seen once; the top ten hold roughly 21%. Sequences were obtained from PBMCs or a T cell subset sorted from them (not recorded which). Receptors originate from a man aged 18-30 years who had mild COVID-19 (a few samples of this study predate the infection). Cell type and time point are not known.

This chain joins TRBV12-3 or TRBV12-4 and TRBJ1-5, with 7 nucleotides matching TRBD1. The CDR3 is 16 residues long. The ends lost 3 bases at V and 2 bases at J; junction bases unmatched: 7. As DNA, the CDR3 is TGTGCCAGCAGTTTGCCCCCCGGGACAGGCAATCAGCCCCAGCATTTT. This sequence encodes CASSLPPGTGNQPQHF.

V and J are TRBV5-1 and TRBJ2-2, with a tentative D call TRBD1 (5 bases). With 4 bases removed from V and 0 bases from J, the gap between germline ends came to 13 bases. This CDR3 is 16 amino acids long. From germline, CDR1 is SGHRS and CDR2 YFSETQ. The CDR3 reads CASSPWTTTNTGELFF. As DNA, the CDR3 is TGCGCCAGCAGCCCATGGACAACAACGAACACCGGGGAGCTGTTTTTT.

This clonotype was seen a handful of times. The genes are TRBV4-2 and TRBJ2-1; no clear D. V dropped 0 bases and J dropped 6 bases, with 9 bases sitting between them. CDR1 LGHNA and CDR2 YNFKEQ come from the germline V gene. The CDR3 length is 14 residues. CDR3 sequence: CASSQDASPNEQFF. CDR3 nucleotide sequence: TGTGCCAGCAGCCAAGACGCCAGCCCCAATGAGCAGTTCTTC.

This clonotype was observed a few times. This chain uses TRBV6-6 with TRBJ2-3; 7 nucleotides align to TRBD2. The CDR3 loop spans 18 amino acids. The V segment lost 2 bases and the J segment 0 bases; nucleotides outside the gene matches: 11. Per germline, CDR1 MNHNY and CDR2 SVGAGI (reference sequence). In nucleotides, the CDR3 is TGTGCCAGCAGTTACGGGGCTAGCGGAGTCCCTAGCACAGATACGCAGTATTTT. This gives the protein CASSYGASGVPSTDTQYF.

This chain uses TRBV28 with TRBJ2-2; D gene ambiguous. Between the trimmed V and J ends, which lost 5 bases and 1 base, there was a span of 8 bases. CDR1 and CDR2 from the germline V gene are MDHEN and SYDVKM. The CDR3 extends over 14 amino acids. CDR3 protein: CASSTDGNTGELFF. The DNA of the CDR3 is TGTGCCAGCAGTACGGACGGGAACACCGGGGAGCTGTTTTTT.

The V call is TRBV7-3, the J call TRBJ2-3, with 8 nucleotides matching TRBD2. This CDR3 comprises 15 residues. Germline CDR1 reads SGHTA; CDR2 reads FQGTGA. The ends lost 5 bases at V and 3 bases at J; junction bases unmatched: 7. The CDR3 reads CASSGSGGVTDTQYF. DNA of the CDR3: TGTGCCAGCAGCGGAAGCGGGGGAGTTACAGATACGCAGTATTTT.

This clonotype was counted many times. Germline and junction disagree at one end, which may indicate a read error. The genes are TRBV5-1 and TRBJ2-5, with a tentative D call TRBD1 (5 bases). There are 12 residues in the CDR3. The V gene's germline CDR1 is SGHRS and CDR2 YFSETQ. CDR3 nucleotide sequence: TGCGCCAGCAGCCACACACTGGACACGATTGTCTTC. Translation gives CASSHTLDTIVF.

This sequence joins TRBV27 and TRBJ2-3; tentatively, D is TRBD1 (5 bases). The CDR3 is 12 amino acids. CDR1 is MNHEY and CDR2 is SMNVEV in the germline V gene (reference sequence). V was pared by 6 bases and J by 7 bases, with 11 bases between. CDR3 loop: CASRLGANTQYF. CDR3 DNA sequence: TGTGCCAGCAGATTAGGGGCGAATACGCAGTATTTT.

CDR3 nucleotide sequence: TGCAGCGTTGAAGATCTCTCGCAGAAATCCTACAATGAGCAGTTCTTC. Its translation: CSVEDLSQKSYNEQFF. V and J are TRBV29-1 and TRBJ2-1; D is undetermined. This CDR3 has 16 amino acids. The V end was cut by 0 bases, the J end by 1 base, with 13 bases between. Per the germline V gene, CDR1 is SQVTM and CDR2 is ANQGSEA.

This clonotype was seen many times. J is TRBJ2-2 and V is TRBV7-8, with 9 bases matching TRBD2. V lost 5 bases and J lost 2; bases outside the gene matches: 9. This CDR3 is 17 amino acids long. Germline values: CDR1 SGHVS, CDR2 FQNEAQ. CDR3 region: CASSPRRTSVNTGELFF. Written as DNA, the CDR3 is TGTGCCAGCAGCCCCAGGCGGACTAGCGTAAACACCGGGGAGCTGTTTTTT. Full variable domain (outside the CDR3, taken from reference TRBV7-8 and TRBJ2-2): GAGVSQSPRYKVAKRGQDVALRCDPISGHVSLFWYQQALGQGPEFLTYFQNEAQLDKSGLPSDRFFAERPEGSVSTLKIQRTQQEDSAVYLCASSPRRTSVNTGELFFGEGSRLTVL.

This clonotype was picked up a small number of times. CDR3 DNA: TGTGCCAGCAGCCCGTTGATTGATACGCAGTATTTT. The encoded protein is CASSPLIDTQYF. The chain has TRBV7-9 and TRBJ2-3; D call uncertain. The germline CDR1 and CDR2 sequences are SEHNR and FQNEAQ (reference sequence). This CDR3 has 12 amino acids. Trimming removed 5 bases at V and 6 bases at J, with 9 bases between. The full variable domain, its missing parts supplied by reference TRBV7-9 and TRBJ2-3, is DTGVSQNPRHKITKRGQNVTFRCDPISEHNRLYWYRQTLGQGPEFLTYFQNEAQLEKSRLLSDRFSAERPKGSFSTLEIQRTEQGDSAMYLCASSPLIDTQYFGPGTRLTVL.

V usage is TRBV5-1 and J usage is TRBJ2-3; TRBD1 or TRBD2 may be the D gene (5 bases each). Trimming cost V 0 bases and J 3 bases, with 14 bases left between them. The germline CDR1 and CDR2 sequences are SGHRS and YFSETQ. The CDR3 covers 16 residues. CDR3 sequence (DNA): TGCGCCAGCAGCTTGGGCTGGGGGAGAGAAACAGATACGCAGTATTTT. Translated: CASSLGWGRETDTQYF.

There are a few counts of this clonotype. The rearrangement uses TRBV7-2 and TRBJ2-2; D is possibly TRBD2 (5 bases). The germline CDR1 and CDR2 sequences are SGHTA and FQGNSA. This CDR3 has 14 amino acids. V lost 5 bases, J lost 6 bases, and 13 bases lay in between. The CDR3, as DNA: TGTGCCAGCAGCCTGGGAGAGTTGGCCGGGGAGCTGTTTTTT. Translating it yields CASSLGELAGELFF.

This clonotype has a handful of counts. The chain has TRBV7-3 and TRBJ2-2; 8 positions agree with TRBD2. The germline V gene encodes CDR1 SGHTA and CDR2 FQGTGA. J gave up 6 bases and V 5 bases, and 5 bases lay outside the gene matches. This CDR3 is built from 14 residues. The CDR3 loop reads CASSPGLASGELFF. The DNA of the CDR3 is TGTGCCAGCAGCCCTGGACTAGCATCCGGGGAGCTGTTTTTT.

This clonotype was detected only a few times. This sequence joins TRBV20-1 and TRBJ2-5; 10 nucleotides agree with TRBD1. Germline V CDR1 and CDR2: DFQATT, SNEGSKA (reference sequence). The length of the CDR3 is 12 residues. V dropped 3 bases and J dropped 7; count of bases not matched to a gene: 2. The CDR3 here is CSASGQGGTQYF. CDR3 nucleotides: TGCAGTGCTAGCGGACAGGGGGGGACCCAGTACTTC.

The V and J genes are TRBV7-2 and TRBJ2-7; the D gene is possibly TRBD2 (7 bases). The CDR3 has 17 amino acids. Deletions cut 3 bases from V and 2 bases from J, with 20 bases between. The germline gives CDR1 SGHTA, CDR2 FQGNSA. The CDR3 sequence: CASSFVAFRGGAYEQYF. DNA of the CDR3: TGTGCCAGCAGCTTTGTAGCATTTCGAGGGGGGGCCTACGAGCAGTACTTC.

The chain joins TRBV7-3 to TRBJ2-3; D not certain. The V end was cut by 4 bases, the J end by 1 base, with 12 bases between. Per the germline V gene, CDR1 is SGHTA and CDR2 is FQGTGA. This CDR3 has 15 amino acids. For the CDR3, the DNA is TGTGCCAGCAGCTCCCAAACCTGGGGCACAGATACGCAGTATTTT. Translating gives CASSSQTWGTDTQYF.

The chain combines TRBV9 with TRBJ2-3; 7 nucleotides match TRBD1. This CDR3 has 17 residues. Germline assignment: CDR1 SGDLS and CDR2 YYNGEE. The trim removed 4 bases at V and 0 bases at J, leaving 11 bases unmatched. The CDR3 reads CASSSLGQSSSTDTQYF. The CDR3 bases are TGTGCCAGCAGCTCCCTGGGACAGAGCTCTAGCACAGATACGCAGTATTTT.

This clonotype was recorded a few times. The V and J genes are TRBV5-1 and TRBJ2-3, with TRBD1 identical over 10 bases. CDR3 length equals 16 residues. The germline CDR1 and CDR2 sequences are SGHRS and YFSETQ. V gave up 2 bases and J gave up 2 bases; unmatched junction bases: 5. The CDR3 region has the DNA TGCGCCAGCAGCTTAACCGGGACAGGGGTCACAGATACGCAGTATTTT. Protein: CASSLTGTGVTDTQYF.

The V call is TRBV2, the J call TRBJ2-7, with no clear D. This CDR3 has 13 residues. Germline V gene data show CDR1 as SNHLY and CDR2 as FYNNEI. V was clipped by 4 bases and J by 2 bases, with 9 bases between them. CDR3 in DNA: TGTGCCAGCAGTGTAAGGGCTACCTACGAGCAGTACTTC. It yields the protein CASSVRATYEQYF.

The chain recombines TRBV2 with TRBJ2-7; D perhaps matches TRBD1 (6 bases). CDR3 length: 12 amino acids. Germline lookup yields CDR1 SNHLY and CDR2 FYNNEI. V was trimmed by 9 bases and J by 5 bases, leaving 14 bases between them. The CDR3 loop reads CASCPRGNEQYF. In DNA, the CDR3 is TGTGCCAGTTGTCCCAGGGGAAACGAGCAGTACTTC.

The chain recombines TRBV4-1 with TRBJ2-7; TRBD1 matches 9 bases. The length of the CDR3 is 15 residues. V shed 5 bases, J shed 7 bases, and the junction held 12 bases outside the gene matches. Germline values: CDR1 MGHRA, CDR2 YSYEKL. This CDR3 reads CASSDRGTGSREQYF. CDR3 nucleotide sequence: TGCGCCAGCAGCGACAGAGGGACAGGGAGTCGGGAGCAGTACTTC.

In its sample, this clonotype was seen a few times. V usage is TRBV7-2 and J usage is TRBJ1-1, with D tentatively TRBD1 (5 bases). V lost 5 bases to trimming and J lost 8 bases, with 18 bases between them. The CDR3 is 14 residues long. Germline lookup yields CDR1 SGHTA and CDR2 FQGNSA. The CDR3 region has the DNA TGTGCCAGCAGCACCACCCTCGGGGGAGTCGAAGCTTTCTTT. Protein: CASSTTLGGVEAFF.

The chain carries TRBV9 and TRBJ2-7; 8 bases fit TRBD1. Looked up from germline, CDR1 is SGDLS and CDR2 is YYNGEE. V was pared by 0 bases and J by 3 bases, with 5 bases of the junction left unmatched. The CDR3 is made up of 15 amino acids. The CDR3 nucleotides read TGTGCCAGCAGCGTAGGGACAGGGTCGTTCTACGAGCAGTACTTC. Protein: CASSVGTGSFYEQYF.

This clonotype was observed a few times. The chain joins TRBV5-5 to TRBJ2-7, with D unresolved. This CDR3 contains 13 residues. Trimming cost V 2 bases and J 4 bases, with 10 bases left between them. The V gene's germline CDR1 is SGHKS and CDR2 YYEKEE (reference sequence). CDR3 in amino acids: CASSFETRYEQYV. Here the CDR3 DNA reads TGTGCCAGCAGCTTCGAGACAAGGTACGAGCAGTACGTC.

V and J are TRBV20-1 and TRBJ2-7; 8 positions agree with TRBD1. The length of the CDR3 is 15 residues. Germline V CDR1 and CDR2: DFQATT, SNEGSKA (reference sequence). The J segment lost 1 base and the V segment lost 3 bases, leaving 8 bases of the junction unmatched. The CDR3 DNA reads TGCAGTGCTAGGGACTACAGGGGGGAGTCCTACGAGCAGTACTTC. It translates to CSARDYRGESYEQYF.

The rearrangement uses TRBV18 and TRBJ2-5, with D hard to call. The CDR3 spans 14 residues. In germline, CDR1 is KGHSH, CDR2 LQKENI. Trimming removed 3 bases from V and 5 bases from J, with 13 bases in between. The CDR3 protein is CASSPLPGPETQYF. CDR3 sequence (DNA): TGTGCCAGCTCACCCCTGCCCGGGCCGGAGACCCAGTACTTC.

This chain connects TRBV6-6 to TRBJ2-1; TRBD2 aligns across 10 bases. J gave up 8 bases and V 6 bases, and 16 bases lay outside the gene matches. Germline values: CDR1 MNHNY, CDR2 SVGAGI (reference sequence). CDR3 size: 17 residues. The DNA for the CDR3 is TGTGCCAGCAGAGCGGGGGGGGGTCCACAGTGGTTTCATGAGCAGTTCTTC. Its protein product is CASRAGGGPQWFHEQFF.

V and J are TRBV12-3 or TRBV12-4 and TRBJ1-2; D is unclear. The V end lost 6 bases, the J end lost 2 bases, and 10 bases lay between the germline ends. The CDR3 has 13 residues. DNA of the CDR3: TGTGCCAGCAGCTATCCTCGGAACTATGGCTACACCTTC. Translated, it gives CASSYPRNYGYTF.